Listed below are T cell receptor beta chains from one sample, sequenced in a study of T-cell memory formation after mild COVID-19. TCRdb used MiXCR to reprocess the 5' RACE reads, holding one entry per CDR3 protein. The sample has over 50,000 distinct CDR3 sequences; 9.3% are singletons. Sequencing input: PBMCs or a T cell subset sorted from them (not recorded which). The receptors stem from an adult woman who had mild COVID-19 (a few samples of this study predate the infection). Cell type and time point are not known. Each CDR3 is given with its conserved first and last residue. The order of the fields is V gene, CDR3 protein.

TRBV9 | CASSVGTLNTEAFF
TRBV7-2 | CASSSPFSGRRTEAFF
TRBV2 | CASSARQGGSSYNEQFF
TRBV12-3/TRBV12-4 | CASRSGQAAREKLFF
TRBV5-1 | CASSPRDRGYEQYF
TRBV2 | CASSSLETDTQYF
TRBV6-5 | CASSYGQGMNTEAFF
TRBV7-2 | CASSLASRGGETQYF
TRBV20-1 | CSAAATLEAFF
TRBV15 | CATSRTELDSDYGYTF
TRBV2 | CASSEIPGQGNSYEQYF
TRBV2 | CASSDQGQGKKLFF
TRBV7-2 | CASTSGLGAGELFF
TRBV12-3/TRBV12-4 | CASSRTQHTLYGYTF
TRBV6-5 | CASSYRQYAFSGANVLTF
TRBV6-5 | CASNPGWNEETQYF
TRBV11-2 | CASSLDLPQQYF
TRBV25-1 | CASRAPTGNAGEQYF
TRBV12-3/TRBV12-4 | CASSLGNNYGYTF
TRBV7-6 | CASSLTGDRSSPLHF
TRBV6-5 | CASSYRQVANTGELFF
TRBV19 | CATLPGDSYGYTF
TRBV6-6 | CASSTPGQGRYEQYF
TRBV20-1 | CSALHSLGTLTYEQYF
TRBV7-6 | CASSPTTGGGETQYF
TRBV27 | CASSSNWDRGNTIYF
TRBV12-3/TRBV12-4 | CASSARTGTEQYF
TRBV29-1 | CSVVTGSIQYF
TRBV18 | CASSPGQGRTDTQYF
TRBV2 | CASSERAGVIYEQYF
TRBV7-2 | CASSPYLNTEAFF
TRBV9 | CASSVGTSGGETQYF
TRBV29-1 | CSVEGATGGSVAFF
TRBV5-1 | CASRQLAGYVSDTQYF
TRBV19 | CASRGATGELFF
TRBV7-2 | CASSLGFRMWDGEQFF
TRBV7-9 | CASSRGGDRTNTDTQYF
TRBV7-3 | CASSLSRDGYGYTF
TRBV19 | CASSLGSSAGTVETQYF
TRBV5-4 | CASSLGENYGYTF
TRBV5-1 | CASSLLEAGAGYEQYF
TRBV7-2 | CASSSPLAWLGIIGTQYF
TRBV20-1 | CSASHPGQRNTIYF
TRBV20-1 | CSARDLGAATQYF
TRBV19 | CASNNQGNNSPLHF
TRBV27 | CASRHRGQGNQPQHF
TRBV20-1 | CSATGLTRPDTQYF
TRBV11-1 | CASTLQGQGVETQYF